What follows are 8 T cell receptor beta chains derived from one specimen sequenced in a study of T cell responses to AZD1222 COVID-19 vaccine. Method: immunoSEQ multiplex PCR; TCRdb's copy keeps in-frame clones and lacks some. Of some 120,000 clones listed, around 90% are singletons. Here the sequenced sample was peripheral blood, taken on day 0 of AZD1222 vaccination. Receptor source: an adult in good health.

The rearrangement uses TRBV5-4 and TRBJ2-7; either TRBD1 or TRBD2 may fit D (5 bases each). Trimming took 4 bases from V and 7 from J, leaving 21 bases between them. The CDR3 has 15 amino acids. Per germline, CDR1 SGHNT and CDR2 YYREEE (reference sequence). CDR3 nucleotides: TGTGCCAGCAGCCCGGGACGGGACGGGGTGAGGGAGCAGTACTTC. Translation: CASSPGRDGVREQYF.

The chain couples TRBV6-5 to TRBJ1-1, with D unclear. The CDR3 is 13 residues long. Germline lookup yields CDR1 MNHEY and CDR2 SVGAGI. V was cut by 6 bases and J by 3 bases, with 11 bases left in between. In DNA form, the CDR3 reads TGTGCCAGCAGCTTAAACCTCTACACTGAAGCTTTCTTT. It encodes CASSLNLYTEAFF.

CDR3: CASSLGTGRNTEAFF. DNA for the CDR3: TGCGCCAGCAGCTTGGGGACAGGGCGGAACACTGAAGCTTTCTTT. This chain joins TRBV5-1 and TRBJ1-1; 8 bases match TRBD1. Trimming cost V 0 bases and J 1 base; bases outside gene matches: 2. The CDR3 is 15 amino acids. From germline, CDR1 is SGHRS and CDR2 YFSETQ.

The CDR3 reads CASSHSGTPAQPQHF. The CDR3 DNA follows: TGCGCCAGCAGCCACTCAGGGACCCCGGCCCAGCCCCAGCATTTT. This chain connects TRBV4-1 to TRBJ1-5; D is perhaps TRBD1 (5 bases). This CDR3 spans 15 amino acids. Trimming took 3 bases from V and 7 from J, leaving 16 bases between them. The germline CDR1 and CDR2 sequences are MGHRA and YSYEKL.

This clone was counted a few times. The chain carries TRBV5-1 and TRBJ2-1, with a possible D match to TRBD1 (6 bases). The germline V gene encodes CDR1 SGHRS and CDR2 YFSETQ. The CDR3 totals 16 residues. V lost 4 bases to trimming and J lost 5 bases, with 19 bases between them. CDR3 sequence (DNA): TGCGCCAGCAGCCCCCAGGGGTCCTTGCTACACAATGAGCAGTTCTTC. Protein sequence: CASSPQGSLLHNEQFF.

J is TRBJ2-2 and V is TRBV7-6; D is uncertain. V was cut by 5 bases and J by 1 base, with 14 bases left in between. Germline CDR1 is SGHVS and CDR2 is FNYEAQ. The CDR3 has 16 amino acids. CDR3 loop: CASSTTLRENTGELFF. CDR3 nucleotides: TGTGCCAGCAGCACCACGCTTCGCGAGAACACCGGGGAGCTGTTTTTT.

This chain uses TRBV2 with TRBJ2-6; D gene ambiguous. CDR3 length: 15 residues. Trimming removed 1 base at V and 0 bases at J, with 4 bases between. The germline V gene encodes CDR1 SNHLY and CDR2 FYNNEI. The CDR3 nucleotides read TGTGCCAGCAGTGAAGGGACCTCTGGGGCCAACGTCCTGACTTTC. Translated, it gives CASSEGTSGANVLTF.

This chain joins TRBV7-2 and TRBJ2-5; tentatively, D is TRBD1 (6 bases). Germline lookup yields CDR1 SGHTA and CDR2 FQGNSA. V shed 3 bases and J shed 5 bases, with 13 bases lying between them. The CDR3 is made up of 14 amino acids. The CDR3 sequence is CASSFQGPGETQYF. The DNA of the CDR3 is TGTGCCAGCAGCTTTCAGGGGCCCGGGGAGACCCAGTACTTC.